This TCR beta chain was sequenced for a study of PD-1 blockade in mismatch repair-deficient tumors. The germline V gene encodes CDR1 SEHNR and CDR2 FQNEAQ (reference sequence). V was shortened by 5 bases and J by 1 base, with 20 bases between the two germline ends. CDR3 length: 17 residues. The TCR-sequenced patients were a few responders to pembrolizumab. TCRdb's table, derived via immunoSEQ multiplex PCR, lists solely in-frame clones and lacks some. The repertoire consists of about 22,000 clones, with about four fifths occurring once and the leading ten covering 17%. The J gene is TRBJ1-2, the V gene TRBV7-9, with TRBD1 as a possible D gene (5 bases). Sample: peripheral blood, taken 2 weeks after starting pembrolizumab. The clonotype comes from an adult with mismatch repair-deficient cancer. The DNA for the CDR3 is TGTGCCAGCAGCCCGGTGGAGGGGTTCTTCCTTAACTATGGCTACACCTTC. This translates into CASSPVEGFFLNYGYTF.